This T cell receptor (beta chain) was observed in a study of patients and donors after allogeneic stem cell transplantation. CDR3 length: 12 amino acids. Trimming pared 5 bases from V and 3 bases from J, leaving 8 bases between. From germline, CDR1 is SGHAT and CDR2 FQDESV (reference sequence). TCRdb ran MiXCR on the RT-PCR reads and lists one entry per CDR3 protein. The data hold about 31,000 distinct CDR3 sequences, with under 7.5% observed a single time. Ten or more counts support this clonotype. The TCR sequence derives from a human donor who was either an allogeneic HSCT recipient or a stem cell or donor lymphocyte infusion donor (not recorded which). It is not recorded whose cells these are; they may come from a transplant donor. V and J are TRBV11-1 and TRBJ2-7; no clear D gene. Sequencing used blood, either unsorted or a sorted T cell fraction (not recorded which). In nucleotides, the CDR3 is TGTGCCAGCAGCCTTCAGAACTACGAGCAGTACTTC. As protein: CASSLQNYEQYF. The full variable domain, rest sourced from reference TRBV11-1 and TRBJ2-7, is EAEVAQSPRYKITEKSQAVAFWCDPISGHATLYWYRQILGQGPELLVQFQDESVVDDSQLPKDRFSAERLKGVDSTLKIQPAELGDSAMYLCASSLQNYEQYFGPGTRLTVT.